This T cell receptor (beta chain) is from a study of cytomegalovirus exposure and HLA in healthy donors. PCR employed 60 Vbeta and 13 Jbeta primers. The table came from immunoSEQ multiplex PCR; TCRdb's copy has only in-frame clones and leaves some out. The sample lists about 140,000 clones, approximately 80% occurring once. Germline V lookup: CDR1 SGHTA, CDR2 FQGNSA. V lost 2 bases to trimming and J lost 0 bases, with 11 bases between them. There are 16 residues in the CDR3. The sequence was obtained from a male donor in good health and CMV-seronegative. The chain has TRBV7-2 and TRBJ1-3, with no clear D. Specimen: PBMCs. CDR3 loop: CASSLMTGISGNTIYF. The CDR3 nucleotides are TGTGCCAGCAGCTTAATGACGGGTATCTCTGGAAACACCATATATTTT.